This T cell receptor beta chain was obtained from a study of sequential checkpoint blockade in melanoma. Background on the study: Randomization was 1:1 between first-line nivolumab→ipilimumab and ipilimumab→nivolumab. Each arm's sequence ended with maintenance nivolumab.

Specified treatment: randomized to nivolumab then ipilimumab (arm A) or the reverse (arm B). DNA-damaging chemotherapy had not been given to any patient beforehand. Live CD3+CD8+ CD19− CD56− cells were sorted from PBMCs. Produced via immunoSEQ multiplex PCR; TCRdb's table is partial and in-frame only. The sample lists about 15,000 clones, roughly 71% seen once, with roughly 11% in the top ten. With 3 bases removed from V and 8 bases from J, the gap between germline ends came to 15 bases. The CDR3 sequence is 14 residues long. Germline CDR1 and CDR2: SGDLS and YYNGEE. The V gene is TRBV9, the J gene TRBJ2-1; tentative D call: TRBD2 (5 bases). The material sequenced was CD8+ T cells sorted from blood (inferred from file names), taken from a patient given nivolumab and ipilimumab in sequence. The TCR originated in a human donor with melanoma. The CDR3 bases are TGTGCCAGCAGCGAGTCGGGGTATTACTATGAGCAGTTCTTC. The encoded protein is CASSESGYYYEQFF.